This TCR beta chain appears in the sequencing data of a study of identical twins. V trimming: 2 bases; J trimming: 8 bases; junction bases outside the gene matches: 17. CDR1 LGHDT and CDR2 YNNKEL come from the germline V gene (reference sequence). CDR3 length equals 19 residues. TCRdb analysed the 5' RACE reads with MiXCR anew, one entry per CDR3 protein. This sample has roughly 710,000 distinct CDR3 sequences, with less than 7% found just once. The V gene is TRBV3-1, the J gene TRBJ2-2, with 10 bases aligning to TRBD2. This clonotype was obtained from a man younger than 35 in good health. The sample taken for sequencing was naive T cells sorted from blood. CDR3 amino acids: CASSQLLLAGPLPSGELFF. DNA for the CDR3: TGTGCCAGCAGCCAACTATTACTAGCGGGACCTCTTCCCAGTGGGGAGCTGTTTTTT.